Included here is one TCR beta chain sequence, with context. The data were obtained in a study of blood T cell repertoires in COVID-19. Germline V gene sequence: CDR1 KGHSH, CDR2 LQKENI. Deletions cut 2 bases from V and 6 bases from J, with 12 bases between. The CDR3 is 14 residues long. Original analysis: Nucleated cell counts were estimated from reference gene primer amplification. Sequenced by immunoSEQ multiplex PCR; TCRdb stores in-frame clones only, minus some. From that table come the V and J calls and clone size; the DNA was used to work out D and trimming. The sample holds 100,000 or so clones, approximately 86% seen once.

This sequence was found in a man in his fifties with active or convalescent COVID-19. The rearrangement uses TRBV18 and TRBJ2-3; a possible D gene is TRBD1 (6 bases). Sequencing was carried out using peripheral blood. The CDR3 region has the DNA TGTGCCAGCTCACCATCGCCAGGGGATGATACGCAGTATTTT. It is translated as CASSPSPGDDTQYF.